Listed here are 3 T cell receptor beta chains from one sample, sequenced in a study of T-cell memory formation after mild COVID-19. TCRdb reprocessed the 5' RACE reads with MiXCR, giving one entry per CDR3 protein. Altogether some 330,000 distinct CDR3 sequences are present, about 21% being singletons, with the ten largest covering approximately 13%. Sequencing input: PBMCs or a T cell subset sorted from them (not recorded which). The receptors derive from an adult woman who had mild COVID-19 (a few samples of this study predate the infection). Cell type and time point are not known.

The rearrangement joins TRBV2 to TRBJ2-3; 9 bases align to TRBD2. This CDR3 is built from 16 residues. The V and J ends lost 7 bases and 2 bases, in that order; junction bases with no gene match: 10. Germline lookup yields CDR1 SNHLY and CDR2 FYNNEI. The CDR3 sequence is CASKLLAGDATDTQYF. CDR3 nucleotides: TGTGCCAGCAAACTCTTAGCGGGGGACGCCACAGATACGCAGTATTTT.

V gene TRBV3-1 combines with J gene TRBJ2-3; 8 bases are shared with TRBD1. V lost 5 bases and J lost 4; bases outside the gene matches: 5. The CDR3 runs to 14 residues. CDR1 is LGHDT, CDR2 YNNKEL, per germline (reference sequence). The CDR3 protein is CASSSTGGPDTQYF. For the CDR3, the DNA is TGTGCCAGCAGCTCCACAGGGGGGCCAGATACGCAGTATTTT.

The rearrangement links TRBV29-1 to TRBJ1-2, with D maybe TRBD1 (5 bases). Germline-derived CDR1 and CDR2 are SQVTM and ANQGSEA. The CDR3 runs to 14 residues. Trimming pared 8 bases from V and 4 bases from J, leaving 20 bases between. As DNA, the CDR3 is TGCAGCCACCTGGCCTGGGGCACAGCCTATGGCTACACCTTC. Its protein product is CSHLAWGTAYGYTF. Together with reference TRBV29-1 and TRBJ1-2, the CDR3 gives the full variable domain: SAVISQKPSRDICQRGTSLTIQCQVDSQVTMMFWYRQQPGQSLTLIATANQGSEATYESGFVIDKFPISRPNLTFSTLTVSNMSPEDSSIYLCSHLAWGTAYGYTFGSGTRLTVV.